The rows below give T cell receptor beta chains drawn from one sample of a study of cytomegalovirus exposure and HLA in healthy donors. The table came from immunoSEQ multiplex PCR; TCRdb's copy has only in-frame clones and leaves some out. The data contain about 110,000 clones, 75% of them singletons. Sample: PBMCs. Receptors were obtained from a man aged 40-49 years in good health and CMV-seronegative. The CDR3 runs from the conserved cysteine through the conserved F or W. D genes are given only for firm matches. The size entry is marked missing in some rows and otherwise reads once, few, many or a size class.

D gene	CDR3 length	clone size	V gene	J gene	CDR3 protein	CDR3 DNA
TRBD2	16	.	TRBV7-3	TRBJ2-2	CASSLLAGGSTGELFF	TGTGCCAGCAGCTTACTAGCGGGGGGATCCACCGGGGAGCTGTTTTTT
.	12	.	TRBV7-9	TRBJ2-7	CASSLRSYEQYF	TGTGCCAGCAGCCTCCGTTCCTACGAGCAGTACTTC
TRBD2	16	many	TRBV4-1	TRBJ2-1	CASSQDQGGGRNEQFF	TGCGCCAGCAGCCAAGATCAGGGCGGGGGGAGGAATGAGCAGTTCTTC
TRBD2	16	.	TRBV25-1	TRBJ2-5	CASSAGRDSGKETQYF	TGTGCCAGCAGTGCGGGACGTGATAGCGGGAAAGAGACCCAGTACTTC
.	15	.	TRBV30	TRBJ1-5	CAWSIRLAGDQPQHF	TGTGCCTGGAGTATTCGTCTCGCAGGGGATCAGCCCCAGCATTTT
.	13	few	TRBV18	TRBJ2-5	CASSPSVQETQYF	TGTGCCAGCTCACCGAGTGTTCAAGAGACCCAGTACTTC
TRBD1	15	.	TRBV11-1	TRBJ2-5	CASSPDRGGLSTQYF	TGTGCCAGCAGCCCGGACAGGGGGGGGTTGTCGACCCAGTACTTC
TRBD2	16	.	TRBV11-2	TRBJ2-3	CASSSTSGLHTDTQYF	TGTGCCAGCAGCTCCACTAGCGGGCTCCACACAGATACGCAGTATTTT
.	12	.	TRBV7-9	TRBJ2-1	CASSWSGTEQFF	TGTGCCAGCAGTTGGTCCGGGACAGAGCAGTTCTTC
TRBD2	14	.	TRBV11-3	TRBJ2-7	CASSFSGGPYEQYF	TGTGCCAGCAGCTTTAGCGGGGGGCCCTACGAGCAGTACTTC
TRBD2	17	.	TRBV9	TRBJ2-5	CASSVGTSGGTQETQYF	TGTGCCAGCAGCGTTGGGACTAGCGGGGGGACACAAGAGACCCAGTACTTC
.	16	.	TRBV7-6	TRBJ2-7	CASSLAGWDTSYEQYF	TGTGCCAGCAGCTTAGCGGGGTGGGACACCTCCTACGAGCAGTACTTC
.	16	.	TRBV27	TRBJ1-6	CASSLPGTGGNSPLHF	TGTGCCAGCAGTTTACCGGGGACTGGGGGTAATTCACCCCTCCACTTT
TRBD2	15	.	TRBV6-5	TRBJ2-3	CASRGFSGGADTQYF	TGTGCCAGCAGGGGGTTCAGCGGGGGGGCAGATACGCAGTATTTT
.	15	.	TRBV19	TRBJ2-7	CASSFGQGGNYEQYF	TGTGCCAGTAGTTTCGGACAGGGAGGGAACTACGAGCAGTACTTC
.	15	.	TRBV27	TRBJ2-5	CASSLGPEGEETQYF	TGTGCCAGCAGTTTAGGACCCGAGGGAGAAGAGACCCAGTACTTC
TRBD1	18	once	TRBV4-1	TRBJ2-3	CASGLGTLGTGVTDTQYF	TGCGCCAGCGGTTTGGGGACGCTCGGGACAGGGGTCACAGATACGCAGTATTTT
.	14	once	TRBV18	TRBJ2-5	CASSLRDNQETQYF	TGTGCCAGCTCACTCCGGGACAACCAAGAGACCCAGTACTTC
TRBD2	15	.	TRBV10-2	TRBJ2-2	CASSGTSGRTGELFF	TGCGCCAGCAGTGGGACTAGCGGGAGAACCGGGGAGCTGTTTTTT
TRBD1	15	.	TRBV7-9	TRBJ1-2	CASSLDRQGVYGYTF	TGTGCCAGCAGCTTAGATCGACAGGGGGTCTATGGCTACACCTTC
TRBD2	16	.	TRBV6-5	TRBJ2-5	CASSYLAGSQQETQYF	TGTGCCAGCAGTTACCTAGCGGGATCCCAACAAGAGACCCAGTACTTC
TRBD1	16	.	TRBV19	TRBJ2-1	CASSNRDRLPTNEQFF	TGTGCCAGTAGTAACAGGGACAGATTGCCCACCAATGAGCAGTTCTTC
.	14	.	TRBV5-4	TRBJ2-1	CASSLTGGDNEQFF	TGTGCCAGCAGCTTGACGGGGGGCGACAATGAGCAGTTCTTC
.	15	.	TRBV7-2	TRBJ1-2	CASGLPRPSLDGYTF	TGTGCCAGCGGCCTTCCGCGGCCGTCCCTGGATGGCTACACCTTC
TRBD2	15	.	TRBV6-5	TRBJ2-1	CASSYLLAGKVEQFF	TGTGCCAGCAGTTACTTGCTAGCGGGTAAGGTTGAGCAGTTCTTC
TRBD2	17	.	TRBV7-9	TRBJ2-1	CASRRAGTSGRYNEQFF	TGTGCCAGCAGACGAGCCGGGACTAGCGGGAGGTACAATGAGCAGTTCTTC
TRBD2	18	.	TRBV4-3	TRBJ2-7	CASSQDPPLAGITYEQYF	TGCGCCAGCAGCCAAGATCCCCCGCTAGCGGGGATAACCTACGAGCAGTACTTC
TRBD1	12	.	TRBV10-1	TRBJ2-3	CASSGTGNTQYF	TGCGCCAGCAGCGGGACAGGGAATACGCAGTATTTT